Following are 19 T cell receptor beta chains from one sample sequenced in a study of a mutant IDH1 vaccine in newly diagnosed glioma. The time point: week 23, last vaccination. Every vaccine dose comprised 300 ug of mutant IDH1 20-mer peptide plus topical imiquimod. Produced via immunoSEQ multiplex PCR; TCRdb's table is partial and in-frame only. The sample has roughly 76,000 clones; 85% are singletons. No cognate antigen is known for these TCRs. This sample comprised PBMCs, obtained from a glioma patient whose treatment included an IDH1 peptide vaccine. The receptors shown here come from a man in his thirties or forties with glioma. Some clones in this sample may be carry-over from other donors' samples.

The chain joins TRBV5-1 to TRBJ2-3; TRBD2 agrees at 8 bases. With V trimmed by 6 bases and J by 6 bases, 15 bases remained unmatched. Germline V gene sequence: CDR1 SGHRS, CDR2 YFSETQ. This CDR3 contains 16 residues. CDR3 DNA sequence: TGCGCCAGCAATTTCGGGACTAGTGGTCCGGGGGATACGCAGTATTTT. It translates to CASNFGTSGPGDTQYF.

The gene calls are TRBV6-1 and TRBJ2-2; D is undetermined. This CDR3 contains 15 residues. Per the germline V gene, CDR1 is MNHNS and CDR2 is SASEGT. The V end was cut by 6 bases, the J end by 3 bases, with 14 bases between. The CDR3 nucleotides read TGTGCCAGCAGCCCCATTGCCACTTACACCGGGGAGCTGTTTTTT. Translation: CASSPIATYTGELFF.

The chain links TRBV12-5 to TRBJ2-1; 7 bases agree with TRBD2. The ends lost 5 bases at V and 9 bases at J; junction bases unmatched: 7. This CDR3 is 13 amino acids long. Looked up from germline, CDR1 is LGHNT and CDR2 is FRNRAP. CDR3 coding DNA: TGTGCTAGTGGTCCTGGGGGGGACGGTGAGCAGTTCTTC. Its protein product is CASGPGGDGEQFF.

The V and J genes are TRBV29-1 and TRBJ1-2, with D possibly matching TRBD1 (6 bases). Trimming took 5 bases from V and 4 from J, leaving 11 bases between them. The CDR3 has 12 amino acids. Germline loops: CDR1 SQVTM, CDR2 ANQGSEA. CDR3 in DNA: TGCAGCGTTCCCGGACAGAGCTATGGCTACACCTTC. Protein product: CSVPGQSYGYTF.

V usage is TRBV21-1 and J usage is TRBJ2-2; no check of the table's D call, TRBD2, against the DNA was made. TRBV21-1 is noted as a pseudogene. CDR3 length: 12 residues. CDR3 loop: CASSRNTGELFF. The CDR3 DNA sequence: TGTGCCAGCAGTAGGAACACCGGGGAGCTGTTTTTT.

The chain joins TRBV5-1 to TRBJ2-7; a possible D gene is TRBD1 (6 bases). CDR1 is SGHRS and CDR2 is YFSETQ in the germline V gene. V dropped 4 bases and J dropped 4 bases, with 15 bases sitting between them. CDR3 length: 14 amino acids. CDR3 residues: CASSDPGTTYEQYF. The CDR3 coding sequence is TGCGCCAGCAGCGACCCCGGGACAACTTACGAGCAGTACTTC. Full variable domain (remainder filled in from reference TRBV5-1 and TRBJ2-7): KAGVTQTPRYLIKTRGQQVTLSCSPISGHRSVSWYQQTPGQGLQFLFEYFSETQRNKGNFPGRFSGRQFSNSRSEMNVSTLELGDSALYLCASSDPGTTYEQYFGPGTRLTVT.

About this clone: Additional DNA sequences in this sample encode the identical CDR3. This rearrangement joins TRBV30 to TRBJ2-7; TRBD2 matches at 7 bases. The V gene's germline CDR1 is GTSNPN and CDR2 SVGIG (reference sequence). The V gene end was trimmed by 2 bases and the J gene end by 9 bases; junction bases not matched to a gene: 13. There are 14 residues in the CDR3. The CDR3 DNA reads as TGTGCCTGGAGTTTGGCTAGCGGATCCTGGGGGCAGTACTTC. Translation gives CAWSLASGSWGQYF. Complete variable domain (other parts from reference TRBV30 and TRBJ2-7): SQTIHQWPATLVQPVGSPLSLECTVEGTSNPNLYWYRQAAGRGLQLLFYSVGIGQISSEVPQNLSASRPQDRQFILSSKKLLLSDSGFYLCAWSLASGSWGQYFGPGTRLTVT.

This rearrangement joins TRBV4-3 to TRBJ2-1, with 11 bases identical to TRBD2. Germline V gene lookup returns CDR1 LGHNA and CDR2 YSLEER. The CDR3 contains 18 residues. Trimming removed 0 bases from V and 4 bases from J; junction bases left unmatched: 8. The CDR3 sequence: CASSQDPTTSGRYNEQFF. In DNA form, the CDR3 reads TGCGCCAGCAGCCAAGACCCCACCACTAGCGGGAGATACAATGAGCAGTTCTTC.

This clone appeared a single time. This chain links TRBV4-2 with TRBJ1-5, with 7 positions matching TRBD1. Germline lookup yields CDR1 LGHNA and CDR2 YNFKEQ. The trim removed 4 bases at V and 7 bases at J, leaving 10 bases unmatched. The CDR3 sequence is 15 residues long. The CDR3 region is CASSLRDTGDQPQHF. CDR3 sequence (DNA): TGTGCCAGCAGCCTCCGGGACACAGGGGACCAGCCCCAGCATTTT.

The CDR3 nucleotides read TGTGCCAGCAGCCTGAGGGACGGCTACGAGCAGTACTTC. It specifies CASSLRDGYEQYF. V is TRBV7-9 and J is TRBJ2-7; D tentatively fits TRBD1 or TRBD2 (5 bases each). This CDR3 is 13 amino acids long. Per germline, CDR1 SEHNR and CDR2 FQNEAQ (reference sequence). V was clipped by 5 bases and J by 3 bases, with 11 bases between them.

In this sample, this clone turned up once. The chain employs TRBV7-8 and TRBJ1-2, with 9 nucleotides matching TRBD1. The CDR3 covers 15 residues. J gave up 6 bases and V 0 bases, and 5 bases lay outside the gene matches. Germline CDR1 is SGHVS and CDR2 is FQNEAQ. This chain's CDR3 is CASSLALGQGDGYTF. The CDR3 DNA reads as TGTGCCAGCAGCTTAGCGTTGGGACAGGGCGATGGCTACACCTTC.

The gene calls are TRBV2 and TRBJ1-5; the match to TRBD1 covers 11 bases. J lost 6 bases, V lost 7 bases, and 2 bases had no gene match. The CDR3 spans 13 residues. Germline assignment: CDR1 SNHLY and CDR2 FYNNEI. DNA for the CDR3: TGTGCCAGCACGGACAGGGGGCCTCAGCCCCAGCATTTT. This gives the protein CASTDRGPQPQHF.

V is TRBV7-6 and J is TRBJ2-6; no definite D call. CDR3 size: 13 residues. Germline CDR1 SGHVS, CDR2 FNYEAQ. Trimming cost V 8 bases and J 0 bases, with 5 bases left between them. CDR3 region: CASSNSGANVLTF. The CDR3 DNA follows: TGTGCCAGCTCGAACTCTGGGGCCAACGTCCTGACTTTC.

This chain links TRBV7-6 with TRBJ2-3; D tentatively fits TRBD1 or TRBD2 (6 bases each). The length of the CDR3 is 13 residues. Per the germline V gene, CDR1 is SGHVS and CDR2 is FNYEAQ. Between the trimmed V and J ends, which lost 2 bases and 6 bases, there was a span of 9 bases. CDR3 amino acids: CASSLRGADTQYF. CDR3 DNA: TGTGCCAGCAGCTTAAGGGGGGCGGATACGCAGTATTTT.

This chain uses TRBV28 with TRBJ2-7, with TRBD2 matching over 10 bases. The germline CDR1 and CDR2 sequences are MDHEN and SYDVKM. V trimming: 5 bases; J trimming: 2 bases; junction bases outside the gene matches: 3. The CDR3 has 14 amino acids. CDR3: CASSRTSGTYEQYF. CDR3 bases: TGTGCCAGCAGTAGGACTAGCGGAACCTACGAGCAGTACTTC.

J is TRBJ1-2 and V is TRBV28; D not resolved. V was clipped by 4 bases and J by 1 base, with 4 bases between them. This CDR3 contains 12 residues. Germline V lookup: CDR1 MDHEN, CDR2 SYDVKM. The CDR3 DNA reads TGTGCCAGCAGTTGGAGTAACTATGGCTACACCTTC. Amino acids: CASSWSNYGYTF.

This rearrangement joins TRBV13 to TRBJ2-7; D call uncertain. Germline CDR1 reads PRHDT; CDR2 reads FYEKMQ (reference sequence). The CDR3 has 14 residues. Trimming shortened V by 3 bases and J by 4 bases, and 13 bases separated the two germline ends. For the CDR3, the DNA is TGTGCCAGCAGCTTCTCCGGGTCCGAGTACGAGCAGTACTTC. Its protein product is CASSFSGSEYEQYF.

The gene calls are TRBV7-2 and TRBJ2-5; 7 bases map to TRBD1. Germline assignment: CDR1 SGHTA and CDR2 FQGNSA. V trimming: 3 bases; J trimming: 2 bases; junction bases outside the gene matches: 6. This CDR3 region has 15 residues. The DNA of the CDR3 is TGTGCCAGCAGCTTGGCACGGACAGGTCAAGAGACCCAGTACTTC. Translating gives CASSLARTGQETQYF.

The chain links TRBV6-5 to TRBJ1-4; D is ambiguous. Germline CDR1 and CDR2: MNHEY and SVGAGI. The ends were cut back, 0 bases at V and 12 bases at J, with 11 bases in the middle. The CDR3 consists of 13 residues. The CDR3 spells CASSYSGAPELFF. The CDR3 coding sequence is TGTGCCAGCAGTTACTCCGGTGCTCCGGAACTGTTTTTT.